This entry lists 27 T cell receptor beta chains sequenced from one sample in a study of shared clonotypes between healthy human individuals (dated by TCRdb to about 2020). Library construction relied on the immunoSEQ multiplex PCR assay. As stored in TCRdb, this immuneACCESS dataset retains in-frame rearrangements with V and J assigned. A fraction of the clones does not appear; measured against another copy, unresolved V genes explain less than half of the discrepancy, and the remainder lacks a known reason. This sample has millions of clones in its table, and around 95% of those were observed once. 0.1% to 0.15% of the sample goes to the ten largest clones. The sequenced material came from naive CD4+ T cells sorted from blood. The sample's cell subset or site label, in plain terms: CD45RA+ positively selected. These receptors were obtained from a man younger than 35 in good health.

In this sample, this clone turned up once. The CDR3, as DNA: TGTGCCAGCAGCTTGGTGTATGAGGACAGAAACTATGGCTACACCTTC. Residues: CASSLVYEDRNYGYTF. The chain has TRBV7-9 and TRBJ1-2, with D perhaps matching TRBD1 (6 bases). The CDR3 has 16 amino acids. V was pared by 3 bases and J by 2 bases, with 16 bases between. Per germline, CDR1 SEHNR and CDR2 FQNEAQ (reference sequence).

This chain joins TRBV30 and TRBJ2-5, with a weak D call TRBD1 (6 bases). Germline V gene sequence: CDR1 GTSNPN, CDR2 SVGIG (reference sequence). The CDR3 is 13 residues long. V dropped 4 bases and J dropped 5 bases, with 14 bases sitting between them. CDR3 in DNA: TGTGCCTGGACAGAACAGGGCCGGGAGACCCAGTACTTC. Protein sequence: CAWTEQGRETQYF.

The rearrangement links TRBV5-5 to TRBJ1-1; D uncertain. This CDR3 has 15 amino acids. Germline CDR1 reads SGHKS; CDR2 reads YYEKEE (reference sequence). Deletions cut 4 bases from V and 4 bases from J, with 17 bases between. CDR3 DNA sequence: TGTGCCAGCAGCGGTGGAGGACCTCGGAGCACTGAAGCTTTCTTT. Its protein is CASSGGGPRSTEAFF.

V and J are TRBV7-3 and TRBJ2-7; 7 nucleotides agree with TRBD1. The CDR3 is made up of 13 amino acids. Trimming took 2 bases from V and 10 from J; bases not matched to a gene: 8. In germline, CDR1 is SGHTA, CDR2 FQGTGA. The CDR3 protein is CASSLLRDSSQYF. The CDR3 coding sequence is TGTGCCAGCAGCTTACTCCGGGACAGCTCTCAGTACTTC.

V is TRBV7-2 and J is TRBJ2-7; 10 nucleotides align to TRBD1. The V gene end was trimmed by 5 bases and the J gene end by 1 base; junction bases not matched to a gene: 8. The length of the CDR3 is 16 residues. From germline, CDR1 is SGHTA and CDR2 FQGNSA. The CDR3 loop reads CASSLPGQGPSYEQYF. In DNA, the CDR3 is TGTGCCAGCAGCCTCCCGGGACAGGGGCCATCCTACGAGCAGTACTTC.

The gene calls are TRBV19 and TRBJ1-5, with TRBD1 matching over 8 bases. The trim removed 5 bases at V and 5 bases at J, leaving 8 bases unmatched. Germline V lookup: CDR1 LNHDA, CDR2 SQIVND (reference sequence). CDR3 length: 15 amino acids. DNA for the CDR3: TGTGCCAGTAGTGAGTACAGGGGGTTAGATCAGCCCCAGCATTTT. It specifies CASSEYRGLDQPQHF.

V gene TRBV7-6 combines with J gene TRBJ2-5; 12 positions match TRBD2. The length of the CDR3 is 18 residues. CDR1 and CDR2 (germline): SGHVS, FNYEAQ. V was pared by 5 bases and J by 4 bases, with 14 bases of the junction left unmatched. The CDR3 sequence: CASSPIRLAGGLGETQYF. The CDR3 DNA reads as TGTGCCAGCAGCCCGATAAGGCTAGCGGGAGGGCTCGGAGAGACCCAGTACTTC.

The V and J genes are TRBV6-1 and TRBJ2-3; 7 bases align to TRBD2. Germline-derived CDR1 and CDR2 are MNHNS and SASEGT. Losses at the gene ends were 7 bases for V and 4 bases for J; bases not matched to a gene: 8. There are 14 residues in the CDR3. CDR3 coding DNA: TGTGCCAGCAACGGCGGGAGTAACCCAGATACGCAGTATTTT. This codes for CASNGGSNPDTQYF.

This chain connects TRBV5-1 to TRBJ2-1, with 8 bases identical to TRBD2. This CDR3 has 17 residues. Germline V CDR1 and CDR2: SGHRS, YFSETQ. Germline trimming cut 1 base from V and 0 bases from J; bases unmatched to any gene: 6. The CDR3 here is CASSLTSGGGSYNEQFF. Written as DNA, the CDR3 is TGCGCCAGCAGCTTGACCAGCGGGGGAGGCTCCTACAATGAGCAGTTCTTC.

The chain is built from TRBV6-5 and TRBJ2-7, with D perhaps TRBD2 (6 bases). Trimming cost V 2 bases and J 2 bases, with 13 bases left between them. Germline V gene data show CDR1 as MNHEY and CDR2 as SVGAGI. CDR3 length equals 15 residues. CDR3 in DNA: TGTGCCAGCAGTTACGGTGGCGGAGGGGCCTACGAGCAGTACTTC. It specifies CASSYGGGGAYEQYF.

The CDR3 DNA reads TGTGCCAGCAGTTACTCTAGGGGGTCGGATGGCTACACCTTC. It specifies CASSYSRGSDGYTF. The chain uses TRBV6-5 and TRBJ1-2, with D possibly matching TRBD1 (6 bases). Looked up from germline, CDR1 is MNHEY and CDR2 is SVGAGI. Deletions cut 0 bases from V and 6 bases from J, with 11 bases between. The CDR3 is 14 residues long.

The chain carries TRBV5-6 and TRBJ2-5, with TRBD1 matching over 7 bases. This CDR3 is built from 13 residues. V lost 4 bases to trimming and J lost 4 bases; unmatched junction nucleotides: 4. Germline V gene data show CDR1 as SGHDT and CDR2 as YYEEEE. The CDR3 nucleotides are TGTGCCAGCAGCCAGACAGGGAGAGAGACCCAGTACTTC. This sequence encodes CASSQTGRETQYF.

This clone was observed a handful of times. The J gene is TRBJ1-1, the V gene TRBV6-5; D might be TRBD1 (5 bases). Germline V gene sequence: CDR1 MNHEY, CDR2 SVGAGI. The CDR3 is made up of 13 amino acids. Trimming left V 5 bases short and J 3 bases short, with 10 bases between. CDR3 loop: CASSPAGDTEAFF. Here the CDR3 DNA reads TGTGCCAGCAGTCCCGCGGGGGACACTGAAGCTTTCTTT.

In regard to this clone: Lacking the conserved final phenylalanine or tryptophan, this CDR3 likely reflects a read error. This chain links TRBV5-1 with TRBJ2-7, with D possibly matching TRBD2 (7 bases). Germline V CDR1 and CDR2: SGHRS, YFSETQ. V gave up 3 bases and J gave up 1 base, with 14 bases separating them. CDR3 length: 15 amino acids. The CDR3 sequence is CASSSHGGPSYEQYL. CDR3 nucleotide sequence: TGCGCCAGCAGCTCCCACGGGGGGCCGTCCTACGAGCAGTACCTC.

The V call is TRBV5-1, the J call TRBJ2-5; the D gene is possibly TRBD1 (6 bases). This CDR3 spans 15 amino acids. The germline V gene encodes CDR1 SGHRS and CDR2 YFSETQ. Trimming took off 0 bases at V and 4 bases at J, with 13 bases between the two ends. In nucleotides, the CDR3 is TGCGCCAGCAGCTTGGCCACAGGGATTACAGAGACCCAGTACTTC. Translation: CASSLATGITETQYF.

The CDR3 is CASSSYLQGRGNQPQHF. The CDR3 coding sequence is TGTGCCAGCAGTTCGTATCTCCAGGGACGTGGCAATCAGCCCCAGCATTTT. This chain uses TRBV28 with TRBJ1-5; TRBD1 is a possible D gene (5 bases). Germline CDR1 is MDHEN and CDR2 is SYDVKM. With 4 bases removed from V and 2 bases from J, the gap between germline ends came to 18 bases. The CDR3 covers 17 residues.

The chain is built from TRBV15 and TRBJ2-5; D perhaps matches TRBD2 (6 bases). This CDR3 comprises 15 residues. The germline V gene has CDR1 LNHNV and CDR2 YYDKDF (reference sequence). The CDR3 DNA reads TGTGCGTCAGGTCTAGCGATTCTATGGGAAGAGACCCAGTACTTC. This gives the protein CASGLAILWEETQYF.

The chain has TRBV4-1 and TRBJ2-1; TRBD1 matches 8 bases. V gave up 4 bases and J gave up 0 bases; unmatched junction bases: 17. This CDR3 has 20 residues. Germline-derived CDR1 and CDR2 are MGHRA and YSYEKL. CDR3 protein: CASSLSGQGEFRGSYNEQFF. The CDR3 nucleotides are TGCGCCAGCAGCCTCTCCGGACAGGGAGAGTTCAGGGGCTCCTACAATGAGCAGTTCTTC.

The CDR3 here is CAISVGRGEQETQYF. For the CDR3, the DNA is TGTGCCATCAGTGTGGGGCGGGGGGAGCAAGAGACCCAGTACTTC. The genes are TRBV10-3 and TRBJ2-5; 8 nucleotides agree with TRBD2. The CDR3 length is 15 residues. The J segment lost 2 bases and the V segment lost 4 bases, leaving 6 bases of the junction unmatched. The V gene's germline CDR1 is ENHRY and CDR2 SYGVKD.

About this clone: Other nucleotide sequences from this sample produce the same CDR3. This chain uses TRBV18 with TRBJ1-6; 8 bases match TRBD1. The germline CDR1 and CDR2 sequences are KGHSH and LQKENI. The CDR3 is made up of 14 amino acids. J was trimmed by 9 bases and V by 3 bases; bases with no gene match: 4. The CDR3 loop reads CASSPDRGGSPLHF. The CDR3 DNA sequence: TGTGCCAGCTCACCCGACAGGGGAGGTTCACCCCTCCACTTT.

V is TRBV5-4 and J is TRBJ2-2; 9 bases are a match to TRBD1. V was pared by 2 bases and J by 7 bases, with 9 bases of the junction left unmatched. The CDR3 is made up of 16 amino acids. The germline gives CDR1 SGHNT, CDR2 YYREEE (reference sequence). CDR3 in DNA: TGTGCCAGCAGCTTAGGGGACAGGGATTTGGTCGGGGAGCTGTTTTTT. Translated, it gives CASSLGDRDLVGELFF.

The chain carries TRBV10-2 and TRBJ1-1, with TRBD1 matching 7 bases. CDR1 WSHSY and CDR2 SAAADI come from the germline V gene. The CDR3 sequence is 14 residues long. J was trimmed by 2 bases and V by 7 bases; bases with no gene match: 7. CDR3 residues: CASTPGTANTEAFF. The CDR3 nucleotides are TGCGCCAGCACTCCCGGGACAGCAAACACTGAAGCTTTCTTT.

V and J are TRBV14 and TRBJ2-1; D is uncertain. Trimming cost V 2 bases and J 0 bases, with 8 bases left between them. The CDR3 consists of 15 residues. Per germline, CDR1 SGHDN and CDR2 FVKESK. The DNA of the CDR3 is TGTGCCAGCAGCCAACAGACTCTCTCCTACAATGAGCAGTTCTTC. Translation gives CASSQQTLSYNEQFF.

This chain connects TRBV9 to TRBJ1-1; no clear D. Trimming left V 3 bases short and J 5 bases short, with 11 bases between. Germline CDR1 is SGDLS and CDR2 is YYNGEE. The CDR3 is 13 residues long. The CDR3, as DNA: TGTGCCAGCAGCGCGGCCCCATTTACTGAAGCTTTCTTT. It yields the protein CASSAAPFTEAFF.

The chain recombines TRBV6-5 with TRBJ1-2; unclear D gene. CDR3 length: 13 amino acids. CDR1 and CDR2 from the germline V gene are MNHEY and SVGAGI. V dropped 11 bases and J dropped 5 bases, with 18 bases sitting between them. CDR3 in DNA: TGTGCCCTCCCACCGGGGAACGGGTATGGCTACACCTTC. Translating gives CALPPGNGYGYTF.

CDR3 in amino acids: CASSQVGGVNSPLHF. The CDR3 DNA sequence: TGTGCCAGCAGCCAGGTAGGGGGCGTTAATTCACCCCTCCACTTT. The genes are TRBV7-9 and TRBJ1-6; 7 bases fit TRBD1. The CDR3 extends over 15 amino acids. CDR1 is SEHNR, CDR2 FQNEAQ, per germline (reference sequence). The ends lost 5 bases at V and 6 bases at J; junction bases unmatched: 7.

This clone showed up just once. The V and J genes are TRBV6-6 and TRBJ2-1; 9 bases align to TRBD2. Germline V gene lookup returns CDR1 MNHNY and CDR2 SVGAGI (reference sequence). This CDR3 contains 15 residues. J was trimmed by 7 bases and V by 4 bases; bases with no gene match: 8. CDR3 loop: CASSSRAGGPNEQFF. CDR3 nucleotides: TGTGCCAGCAGTTCCCGGGCGGGAGGGCCGAATGAGCAGTTCTTC.